The following is a TCR beta chain sequence with its context. Its antigen is currently not known. One base away there is no much larger clone; base qualities are not given. This entry is derived from a study of blood T cell repertoires in COVID-19 (dated by TCRdb to the early 2020s). As for the study more broadly: Samples covering the acute and convalescent phases of COVID-19 were provided by collaborators in the United States, Italy and Spain. The samples were drawn from the first 160 participants of the ongoing ImmuneRACE study and from some 1,300 subjects provided by 6 global collaborators. Nearly every sample came with metadata listing a de-identified subject ID, COVID-19 status, age in years and sex. The material from the prospective study consisted of cDNA or gDNA derived from T cells, B-cell-depleted T cells, or PBMCs. Deeply sampled blood TCRbeta repertoires from subjects exposed to, actively infected with, or recovered from COVID-19 were included in the dataset. The repertoires were released in a freely available public database meant as a resource for research on the immune response to SARS-CoV-2. Where available, HLA class I and class II types were obtained from metadata supplied by the sample provider rather than from assay-based typing. Findings and caveats that apply to the study as a whole: The amount of clinical and demographic metadata varied by source and participant and was provided uncurated.

TCRbeta CDR3 regions were amplified from genomic DNA by means of the immunoSEQ Assay, a bias-controlled multiplex PCR. The original pipeline was this. Within the assay, amplification of reference gene primers was used to estimate how many nucleated cells each sample contained. To quantify the absolute abundance of each unique TCRbeta CDR3 rearrangement, sequence reads were collapsed and filtered. For each sample, productive Simpson clonality was calculated as the square root of Simpson's diversity index across productive rearrangements. In its TCRdb copy, this immuneACCESS table keeps in-frame sequences only and misses some clones. Where compared with another copy, unresolved V genes explain less than half of these, and the others have no known cause. That table gives V, J and clone size, and the DNA gave D and trimming. The sample has some 290,000 clones on record, approximately 82% of them singletons. The ten largest clones represent over 4.5% of the sample.

Another Seattle source contributed samples from volunteer blood donors who had recovered from COVID-19. Whole blood was collected in K2EDTA tubes by collaborating institutions according to the institutions' own protocols. For TCRbeta analysis, collaborators shipped samples in one of three forms: frozen whole blood, isolated PBMCs, or DNA extracted from either of those sample types. Trimming takes 2 bases off V and 7 bases off J; junction bases not matched to a gene: 6. Including cysteine and phenylalanine, the CDR3 has 15 amino acids. Left in the record is the CDR3 DNA by itself, 45 bases read in frame from the first base. The germline V gene gives CDR1 as MGHRA and CDR2 as YSYEKL.

The V and J genes are TRBV4-1 and TRBJ1-5, with TRBD1 matching 9 junction bases. The origin of this receptor is a man aged 55-75 years who had recovered from COVID-19. Sequencing was carried out using peripheral blood. For the CDR3, the sequence is CASSQIQGARQPQHF. The bases read TGCGCCAGCAGCCAAATACAGGGGGCGAGACAGCCCCAGCATTTT.